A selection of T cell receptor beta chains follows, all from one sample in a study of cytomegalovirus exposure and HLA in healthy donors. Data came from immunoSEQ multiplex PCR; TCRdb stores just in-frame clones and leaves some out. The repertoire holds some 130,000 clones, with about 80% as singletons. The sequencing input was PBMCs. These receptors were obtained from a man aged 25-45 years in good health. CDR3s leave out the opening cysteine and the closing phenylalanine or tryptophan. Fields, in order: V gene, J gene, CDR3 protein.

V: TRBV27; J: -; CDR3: ASSPLSGSSYEQY
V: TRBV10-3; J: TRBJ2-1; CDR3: AIRRGLAGGPGEQF
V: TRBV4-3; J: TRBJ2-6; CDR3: ASRLAGGANVLT
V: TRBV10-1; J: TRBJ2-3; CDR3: ASIRTSGITDTQY
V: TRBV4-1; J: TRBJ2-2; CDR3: ASSPHRGDTGELF
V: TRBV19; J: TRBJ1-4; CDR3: ASSFGRDNEKLF
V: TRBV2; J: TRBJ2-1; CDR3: ASRSGGGYNEQF
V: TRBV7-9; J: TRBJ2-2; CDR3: VSSPDRVNGELF
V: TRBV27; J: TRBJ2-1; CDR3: ASSRYRDYNEQF
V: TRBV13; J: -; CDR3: ASSVGLVHEQY
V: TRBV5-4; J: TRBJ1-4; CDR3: ASSLAGRGLTNEKLF
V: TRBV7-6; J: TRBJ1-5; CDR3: ASAVSLNQPQH
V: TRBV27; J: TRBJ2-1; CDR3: ASSLKGAGYEQF
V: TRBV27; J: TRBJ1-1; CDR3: ASSLLGGIKNTEAF
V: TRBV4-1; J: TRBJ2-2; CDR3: ASSQSSGKPGELF
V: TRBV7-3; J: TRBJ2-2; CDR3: ASSLQGNTGELF
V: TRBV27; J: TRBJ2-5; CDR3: ASSSVAGKETQY
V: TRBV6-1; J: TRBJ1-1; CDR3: ASSIGEVTEAF
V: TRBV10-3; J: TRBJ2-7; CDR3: AIQRGTYEQY
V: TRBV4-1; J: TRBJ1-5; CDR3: ASSQDGQTPHIQPQH
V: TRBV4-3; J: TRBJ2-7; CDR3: ASSQVASERRYEQY
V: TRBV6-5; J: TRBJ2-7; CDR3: ASSWDRGINEQY
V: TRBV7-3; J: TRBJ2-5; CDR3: ASSRTGGSGETQY
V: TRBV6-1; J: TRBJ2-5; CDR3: ASSAGLAGVGQY
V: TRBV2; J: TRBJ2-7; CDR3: ASSQKGLAGGNEQY
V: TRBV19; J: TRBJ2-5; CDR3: ASSIAQGGETQY
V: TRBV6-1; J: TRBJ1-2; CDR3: ASSEPGQGWSYT
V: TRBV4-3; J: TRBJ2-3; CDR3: ASSQDAEREIITDTQY
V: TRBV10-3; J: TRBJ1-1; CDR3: AISWTGSTEAF
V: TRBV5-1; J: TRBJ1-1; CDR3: ASSSTGQINTEAF
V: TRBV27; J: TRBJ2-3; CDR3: ASRPLGTSGSWGTDTQY
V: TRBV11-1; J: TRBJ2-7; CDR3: ASSPRGQGAYEQY
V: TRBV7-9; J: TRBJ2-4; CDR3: SSSPDRGGDIQY
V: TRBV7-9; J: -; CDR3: ASSLLASYEQY
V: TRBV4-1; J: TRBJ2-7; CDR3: ASSQVPLAGGRYEQY
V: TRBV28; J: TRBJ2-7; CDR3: ASSSPGTSGMGEQY
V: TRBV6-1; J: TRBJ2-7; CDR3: ASSEGTGVYEQY
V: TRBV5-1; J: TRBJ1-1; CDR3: ASSFGGDFGEAF
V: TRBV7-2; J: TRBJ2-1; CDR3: ASSNYGSYNEQF
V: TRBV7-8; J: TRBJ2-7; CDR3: ASSSTRSGRAYEQY
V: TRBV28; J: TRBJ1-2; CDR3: ASAGTGTPVGYGYT
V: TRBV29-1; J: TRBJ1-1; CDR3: SVWDQGEAF
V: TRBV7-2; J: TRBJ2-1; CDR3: ASSSAQGRGRNEQF
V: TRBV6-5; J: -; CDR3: ASSSGTVTYEQY
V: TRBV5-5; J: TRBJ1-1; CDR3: AYGGNTEAF